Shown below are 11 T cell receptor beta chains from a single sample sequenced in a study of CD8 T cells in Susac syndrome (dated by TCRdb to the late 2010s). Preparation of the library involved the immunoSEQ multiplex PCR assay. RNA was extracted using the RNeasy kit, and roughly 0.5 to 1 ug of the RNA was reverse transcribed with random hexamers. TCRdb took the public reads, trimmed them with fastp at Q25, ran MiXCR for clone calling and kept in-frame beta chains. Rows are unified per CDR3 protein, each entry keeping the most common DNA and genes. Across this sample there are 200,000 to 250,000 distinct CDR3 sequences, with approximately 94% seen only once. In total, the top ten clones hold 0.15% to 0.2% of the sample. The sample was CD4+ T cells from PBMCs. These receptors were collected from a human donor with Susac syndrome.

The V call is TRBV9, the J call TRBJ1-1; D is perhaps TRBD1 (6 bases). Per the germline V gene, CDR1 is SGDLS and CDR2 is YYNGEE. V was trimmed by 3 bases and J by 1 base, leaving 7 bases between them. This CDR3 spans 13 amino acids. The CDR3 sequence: CASSEGQNTEAFF. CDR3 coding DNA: TGTGCCAGCAGCGAGGGACAGAACACTGAAGCTTTCTTT.

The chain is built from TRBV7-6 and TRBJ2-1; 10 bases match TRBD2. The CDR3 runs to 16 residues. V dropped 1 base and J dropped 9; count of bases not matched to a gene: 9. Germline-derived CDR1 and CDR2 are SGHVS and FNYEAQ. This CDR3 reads CASSLGVSGGASEQFF. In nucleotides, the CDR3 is TGTGCCAGCAGCTTAGGGGTGAGCGGGGGGGCAAGTGAGCAGTTCTTC.

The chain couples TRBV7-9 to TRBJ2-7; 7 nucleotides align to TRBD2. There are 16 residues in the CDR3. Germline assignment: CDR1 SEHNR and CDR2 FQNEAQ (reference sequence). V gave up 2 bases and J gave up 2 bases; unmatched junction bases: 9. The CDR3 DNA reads TGTGCCAGCAGCTTAACCATAGCGGGCTATACCTACGAGCAGTACTTC. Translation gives CASSLTIAGYTYEQYF.

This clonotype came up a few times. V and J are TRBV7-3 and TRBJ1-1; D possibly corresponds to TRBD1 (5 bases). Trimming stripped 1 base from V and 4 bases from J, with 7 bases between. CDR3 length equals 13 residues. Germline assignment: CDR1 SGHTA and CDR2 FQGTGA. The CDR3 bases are TGTGCCAGCAGCTTAAGGCAGGGCACTGAAGCTTTCTTT. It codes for CASSLRQGTEAFF.

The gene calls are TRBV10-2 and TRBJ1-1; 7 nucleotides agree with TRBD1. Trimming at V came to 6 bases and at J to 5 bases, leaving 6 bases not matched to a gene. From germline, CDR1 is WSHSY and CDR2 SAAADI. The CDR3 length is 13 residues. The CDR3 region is CASRFGQETEAFF. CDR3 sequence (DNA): TGCGCCAGCAGGTTCGGACAGGAAACTGAAGCTTTCTTT.

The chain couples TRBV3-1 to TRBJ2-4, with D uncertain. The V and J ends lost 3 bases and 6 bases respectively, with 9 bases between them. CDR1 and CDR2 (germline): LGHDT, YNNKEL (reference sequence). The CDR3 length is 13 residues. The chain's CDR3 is CASSQASANIQYF. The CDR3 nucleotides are TGTGCCAGCAGCCAGGCCAGCGCAAACATTCAGTACTTC.

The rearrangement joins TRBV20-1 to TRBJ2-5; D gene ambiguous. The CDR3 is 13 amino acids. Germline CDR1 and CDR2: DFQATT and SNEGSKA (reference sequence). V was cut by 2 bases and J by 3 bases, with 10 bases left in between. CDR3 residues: CSARSDTKETQYF. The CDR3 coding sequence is TGCAGTGCTAGAAGTGACACTAAAGAGACCCAGTACTTC.

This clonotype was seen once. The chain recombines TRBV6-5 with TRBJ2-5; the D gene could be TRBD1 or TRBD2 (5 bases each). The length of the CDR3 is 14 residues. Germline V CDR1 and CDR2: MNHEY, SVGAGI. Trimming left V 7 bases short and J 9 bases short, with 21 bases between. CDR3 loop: CASTPRGKSSAQYF. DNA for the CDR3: TGTGCCAGCACCCCTCGGGGCAAGTCTTCGGCCCAGTACTTC.

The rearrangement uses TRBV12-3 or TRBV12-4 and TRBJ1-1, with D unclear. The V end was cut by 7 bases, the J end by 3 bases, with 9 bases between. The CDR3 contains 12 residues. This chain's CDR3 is CASTFQDTEAFF. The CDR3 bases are TGTGCCAGCACCTTCCAAGACACTGAAGCTTTCTTT.

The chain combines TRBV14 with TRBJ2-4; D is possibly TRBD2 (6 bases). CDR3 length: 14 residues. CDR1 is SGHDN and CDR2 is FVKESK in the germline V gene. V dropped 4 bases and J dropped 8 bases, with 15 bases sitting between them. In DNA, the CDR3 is TGTGCCAGCAGCCGAAGGGACCGCGGGGACATTCAGTACTTC. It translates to CASSRRDRGDIQYF.

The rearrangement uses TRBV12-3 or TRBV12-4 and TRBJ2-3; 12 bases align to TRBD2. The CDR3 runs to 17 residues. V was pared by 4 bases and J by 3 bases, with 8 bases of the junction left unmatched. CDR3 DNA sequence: TGTGCCAGCAGTTCCGGACTAGCGGGGATGAGGACAGATACGCAGTATTTT. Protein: CASSSGLAGMRTDTQYF.